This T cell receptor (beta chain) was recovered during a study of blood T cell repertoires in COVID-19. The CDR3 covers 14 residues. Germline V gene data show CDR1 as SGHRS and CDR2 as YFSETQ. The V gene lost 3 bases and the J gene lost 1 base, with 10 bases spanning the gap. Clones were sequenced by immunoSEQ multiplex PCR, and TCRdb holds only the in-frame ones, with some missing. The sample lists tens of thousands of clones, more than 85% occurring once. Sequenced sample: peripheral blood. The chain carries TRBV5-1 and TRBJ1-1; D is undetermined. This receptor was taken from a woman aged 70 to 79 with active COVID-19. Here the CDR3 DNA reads TGCGCCAGCAGCTCACATATCACGAACACTGAAGCTTTCTTT. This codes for CASSSHITNTEAFF.